Listed here is a single TCR beta chain. The sample belongs to a study of identifying expanded T cells in peripheral blood. Data came from immunoSEQ multiplex PCR; TCRdb stores just in-frame clones and leaves some out. The sample includes 70,000 to 95,000 clones, over 85% of them seen just once. This CDR3 is 16 amino acids long. The V end lost 3 bases, the J end lost 3 bases, and 12 bases lay between the germline ends. Germline V gives CDR1 LNHDA, CDR2 SQIVND (reference sequence). The chain has TRBV19 and TRBJ1-6; the D is unclear. The sequence came from a person aged 18 to 75 in good health. The sequenced material came from blood. In DNA form, the CDR3 reads TGTGCCAGTAGTATTTCAGTCTCCGTCTATAATTCACCCCTCCACTTT. This codes for CASSISVSVYNSPLHF.